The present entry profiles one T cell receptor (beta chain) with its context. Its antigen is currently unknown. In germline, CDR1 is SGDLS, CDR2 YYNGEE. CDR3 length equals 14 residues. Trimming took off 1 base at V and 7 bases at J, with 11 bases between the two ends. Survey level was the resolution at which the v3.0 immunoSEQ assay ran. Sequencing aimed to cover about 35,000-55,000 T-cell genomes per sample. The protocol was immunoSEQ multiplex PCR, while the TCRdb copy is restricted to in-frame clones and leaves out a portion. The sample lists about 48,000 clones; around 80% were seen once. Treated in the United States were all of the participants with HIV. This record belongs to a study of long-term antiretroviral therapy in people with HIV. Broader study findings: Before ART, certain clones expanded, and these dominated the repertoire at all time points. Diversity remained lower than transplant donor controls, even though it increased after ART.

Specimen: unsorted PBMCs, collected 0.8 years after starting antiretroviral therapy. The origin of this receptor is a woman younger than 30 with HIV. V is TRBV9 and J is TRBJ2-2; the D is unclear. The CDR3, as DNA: TGTGCCAGCAGCGTATACCGGGCCAACGGGGAGCTGTTTTTT. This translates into CASSVYRANGELFF.